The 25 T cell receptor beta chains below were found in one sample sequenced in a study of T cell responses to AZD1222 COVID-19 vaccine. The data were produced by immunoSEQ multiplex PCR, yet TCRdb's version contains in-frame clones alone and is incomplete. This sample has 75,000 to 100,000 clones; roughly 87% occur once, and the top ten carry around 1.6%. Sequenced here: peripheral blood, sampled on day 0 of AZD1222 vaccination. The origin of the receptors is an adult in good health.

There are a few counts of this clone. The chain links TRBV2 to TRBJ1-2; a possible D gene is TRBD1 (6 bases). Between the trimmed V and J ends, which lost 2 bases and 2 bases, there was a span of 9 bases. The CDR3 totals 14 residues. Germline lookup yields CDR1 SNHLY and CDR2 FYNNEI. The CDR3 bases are TGTGCCAGCAGTGAACGGGGGGCCAACTATGGCTACACCTTC. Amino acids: CASSERGANYGYTF.

The CDR3 DNA reads as TGTGCCAGCAGCGTAATGGCGGGGTCGGTTATCGCAGATACGCAGTATTTT. Amino acid sequence: CASSVMAGSVIADTQYF. The chain is built from TRBV9 and TRBJ2-3; a possible D gene is TRBD2 (6 bases). The CDR3 covers 17 residues. Trimming removed 1 base from V and 4 bases from J, with 19 bases in between. In germline, CDR1 is SGDLS, CDR2 YYNGEE.

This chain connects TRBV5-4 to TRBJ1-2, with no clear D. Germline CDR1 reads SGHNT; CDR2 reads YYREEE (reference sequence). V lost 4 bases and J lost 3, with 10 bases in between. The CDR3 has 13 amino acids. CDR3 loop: CASSVSGDYGYTF. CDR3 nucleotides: TGTGCCAGCAGCGTCTCCGGGGACTATGGCTACACCTTC.

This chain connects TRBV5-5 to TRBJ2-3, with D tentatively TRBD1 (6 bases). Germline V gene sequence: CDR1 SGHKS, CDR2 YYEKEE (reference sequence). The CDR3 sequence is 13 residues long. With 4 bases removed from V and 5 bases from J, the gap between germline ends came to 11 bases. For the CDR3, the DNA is TGTGCCAGCAGCCGACAGGTTGGAGATACGCAGTATTTT. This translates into CASSRQVGDTQYF. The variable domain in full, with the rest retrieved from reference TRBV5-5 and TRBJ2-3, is DAGVTQSPTHLIKTRGQQVTLRCSPISGHKSVSWYQQVLGQGPQFIFQYYEKEERGRGNFPDRFSARQFPNYSSELNVNALLLGDSALYLCASSRQVGDTQYFGPGTRLTVL.

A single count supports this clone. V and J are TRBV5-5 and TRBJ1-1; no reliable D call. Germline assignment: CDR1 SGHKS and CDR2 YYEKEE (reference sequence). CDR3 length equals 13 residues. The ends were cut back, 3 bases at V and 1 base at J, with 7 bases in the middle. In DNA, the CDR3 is TGTGCCAGCAGCTCGGGCCCGAACACTGAAGCTTTCTTT. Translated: CASSSGPNTEAFF.

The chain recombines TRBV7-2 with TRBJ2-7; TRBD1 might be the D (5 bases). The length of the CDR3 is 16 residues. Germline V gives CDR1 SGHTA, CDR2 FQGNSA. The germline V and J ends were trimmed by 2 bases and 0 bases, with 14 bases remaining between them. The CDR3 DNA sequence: TGTGCCAGCAGCTTATTCGGACACGGAAGCTCCTACGAGCAGTACTTC. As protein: CASSLFGHGSSYEQYF. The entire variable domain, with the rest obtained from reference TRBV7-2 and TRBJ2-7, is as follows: GAGVSQSPSNKVTEKGKDVELRCDPISGHTALYWYRQSLGQGLEFLIYFQGNSAPDKSGLPSDRFSAERTGGSVSTLTIQRTQQEDSAVYLCASSLFGHGSSYEQYFGPGTRLTVT.

The CDR3 loop reads CASSLFSPSSGANVLTF. DNA for the CDR3: TGCGCCAGCAGCCTATTCTCTCCAAGCTCTGGGGCCAACGTCCTGACTTTC. J is TRBJ2-6 and V is TRBV5-1; D is undetermined. Trimming took off 4 bases at V and 0 bases at J, with 14 bases between the two ends. Germline V lookup: CDR1 SGHRS, CDR2 YFSETQ. The CDR3 consists of 17 residues.

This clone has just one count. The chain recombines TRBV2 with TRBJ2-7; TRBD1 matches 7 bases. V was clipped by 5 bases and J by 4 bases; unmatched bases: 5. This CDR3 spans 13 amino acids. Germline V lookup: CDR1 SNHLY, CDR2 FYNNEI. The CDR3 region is CASSQDRLYEQYF. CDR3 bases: TGTGCCAGCAGTCAGGACAGGCTTTACGAGCAGTACTTC. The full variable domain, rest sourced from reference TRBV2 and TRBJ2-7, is EPEVTQTPSHQVTQMGQEVILRCVPISNHLYFYWYRQILGQKVEFLVSFYNNEISEKSEIFDDQFSVERPDGSNFTLKIRSTKLEDSAMYFCASSQDRLYEQYFGPGTRLTVT.

The CDR3 bases are TGTGCCAGCAGTGAAGTGCAGATGAACTACAATGAGCAGTTCTTC. Translating it yields CASSEVQMNYNEQFF. The chain employs TRBV6-1 and TRBJ2-1; D ambiguous. This CDR3 is built from 15 residues. Germline V lookup: CDR1 MNHNS, CDR2 SASEGT. V was shortened by 1 base and J by 3 bases, with 10 bases between the two germline ends.

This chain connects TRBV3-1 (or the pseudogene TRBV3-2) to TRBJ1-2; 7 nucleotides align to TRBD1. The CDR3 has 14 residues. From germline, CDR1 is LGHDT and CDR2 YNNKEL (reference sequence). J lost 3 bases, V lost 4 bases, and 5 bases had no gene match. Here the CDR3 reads CASSLRDSYYGYTF. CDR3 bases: TGTGCCAGCAGCCTCCGGGACAGCTACTATGGCTACACCTTC.

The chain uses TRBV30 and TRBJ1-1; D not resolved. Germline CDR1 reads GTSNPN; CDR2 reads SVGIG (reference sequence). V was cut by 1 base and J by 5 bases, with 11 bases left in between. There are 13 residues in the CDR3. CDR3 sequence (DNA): TGTGCCTGGAGTGAGAGGGATCGGACTGAAGCTTTCTTT. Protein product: CAWSERDRTEAFF.

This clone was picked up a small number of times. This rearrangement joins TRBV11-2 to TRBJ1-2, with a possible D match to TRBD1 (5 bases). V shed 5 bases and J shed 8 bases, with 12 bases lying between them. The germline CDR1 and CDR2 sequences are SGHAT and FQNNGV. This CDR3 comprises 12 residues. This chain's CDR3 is CASSPSRGGYTF. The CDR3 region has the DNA TGTGCCAGCAGCCCTAGCCGGGGGGGCTACACCTTC.

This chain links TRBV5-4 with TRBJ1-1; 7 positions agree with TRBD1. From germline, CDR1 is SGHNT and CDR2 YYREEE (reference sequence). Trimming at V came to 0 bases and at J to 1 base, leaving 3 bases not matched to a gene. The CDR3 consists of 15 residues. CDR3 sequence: CASSLANRGNTEAFF. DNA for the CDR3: TGTGCCAGCAGCTTGGCGAACAGGGGGAACACTGAAGCTTTCTTT.

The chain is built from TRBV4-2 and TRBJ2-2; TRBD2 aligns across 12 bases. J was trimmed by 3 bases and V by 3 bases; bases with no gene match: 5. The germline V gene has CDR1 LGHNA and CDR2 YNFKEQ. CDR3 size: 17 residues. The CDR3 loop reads CASSQAGLAGHTGELFF. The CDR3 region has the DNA TGTGCCAGCAGCCAGGCTGGACTAGCGGGGCACACCGGGGAGCTGTTTTTT.

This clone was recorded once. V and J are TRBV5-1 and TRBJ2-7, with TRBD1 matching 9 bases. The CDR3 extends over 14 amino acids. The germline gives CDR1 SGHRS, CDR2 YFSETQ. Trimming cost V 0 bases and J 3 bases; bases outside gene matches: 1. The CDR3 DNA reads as TGCGCCAGCAGCTTGGAGGGACAGGGCTACGAGCAGTACTTC. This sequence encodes CASSLEGQGYEQYF.

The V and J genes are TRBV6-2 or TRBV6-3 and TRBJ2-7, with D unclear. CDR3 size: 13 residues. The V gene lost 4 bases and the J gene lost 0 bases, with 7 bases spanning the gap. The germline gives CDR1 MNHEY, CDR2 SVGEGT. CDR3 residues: CASSLAHSYEQYF. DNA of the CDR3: TGTGCCAGCAGTTTAGCCCACTCCTACGAGCAGTACTTC.

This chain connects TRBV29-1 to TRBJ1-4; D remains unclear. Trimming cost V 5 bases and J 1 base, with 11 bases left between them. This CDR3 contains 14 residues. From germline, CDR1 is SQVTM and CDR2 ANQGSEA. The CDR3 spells CSVRADGTNEKLFF. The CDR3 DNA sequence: TGCAGCGTTCGGGCGGACGGAACTAATGAAAAACTGTTTTTT.

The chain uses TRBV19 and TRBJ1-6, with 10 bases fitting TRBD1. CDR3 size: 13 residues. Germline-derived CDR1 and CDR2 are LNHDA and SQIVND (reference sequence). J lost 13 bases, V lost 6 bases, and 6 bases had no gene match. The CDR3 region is CASRTGGLSPLHF. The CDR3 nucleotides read TGTGCCAGTAGGACAGGGGGCTTGTCGCCCCTCCACTTT.

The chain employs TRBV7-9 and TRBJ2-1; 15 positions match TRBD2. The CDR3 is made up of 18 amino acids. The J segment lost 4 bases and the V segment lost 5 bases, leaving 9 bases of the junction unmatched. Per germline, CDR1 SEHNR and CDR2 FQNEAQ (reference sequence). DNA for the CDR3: TGTGCCAGCAGCCCCGGGACTAGCGGGGGGATCAAATACAATGAGCAGTTCTTC. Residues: CASSPGTSGGIKYNEQFF.

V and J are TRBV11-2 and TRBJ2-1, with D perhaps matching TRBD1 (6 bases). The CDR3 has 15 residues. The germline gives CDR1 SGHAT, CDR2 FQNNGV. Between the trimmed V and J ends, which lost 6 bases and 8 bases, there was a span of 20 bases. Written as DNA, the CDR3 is TGTGCCAGCAGAACCCGGGACACCATTCGGGATGAGCAGTTCTTC. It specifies CASRTRDTIRDEQFF.

The CDR3 bases are TGTGCCAGTAGTTCGACAGTAAACACTGAAGCTTTCTTT. This gives the protein CASSSTVNTEAFF. The chain joins TRBV19 to TRBJ1-1; D possibly corresponds to TRBD1 (5 bases). Germline lookup yields CDR1 LNHDA and CDR2 SQIVND (reference sequence). This CDR3 comprises 13 residues. Trimming cost V 5 bases and J 2 bases, with 9 bases left between them. Supplemented by reference TRBV19 and TRBJ1-1, the full variable domain reads DGGITQSPKYLFRKEGQNVTLSCEQNLNHDAMYWYRQDPGQGLRLIYYSQIVNDFQKGDIAEGYSVSREKKESFPLTVTSAQKNPTAFYLCASSSTVNTEAFFGQGTRLTVV.

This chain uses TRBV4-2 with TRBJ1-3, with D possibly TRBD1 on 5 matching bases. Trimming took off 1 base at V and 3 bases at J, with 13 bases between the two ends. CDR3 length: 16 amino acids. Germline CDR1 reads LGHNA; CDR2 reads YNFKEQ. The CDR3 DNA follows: TGTGCCAGCAGCCAAGGAGGTCGGGGGGTTGGAAACACCATATATTTT. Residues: CASSQGGRGVGNTIYF.

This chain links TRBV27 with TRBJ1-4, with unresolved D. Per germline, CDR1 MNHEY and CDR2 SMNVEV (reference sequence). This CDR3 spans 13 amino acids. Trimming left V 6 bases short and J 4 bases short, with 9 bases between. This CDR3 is CASSGQFNEKLFF. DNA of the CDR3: TGTGCCAGCAGCGGTCAGTTTAATGAAAAACTGTTTTTT. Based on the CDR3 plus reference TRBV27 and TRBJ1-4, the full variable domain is EAQVTQNPRYLITVTGKKLTVTCSQNMNHEYMSWYRQDPGLGLRQIYYSMNVEVTDKGDVPEGYKVSRKEKRNFPLILESPSPNQTSLYFCASSGQFNEKLFFGSGTQLSVL.

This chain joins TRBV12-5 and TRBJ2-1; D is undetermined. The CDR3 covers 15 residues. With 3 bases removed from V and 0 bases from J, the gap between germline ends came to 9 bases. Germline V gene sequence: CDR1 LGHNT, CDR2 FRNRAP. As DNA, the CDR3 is TGTGCTAGTGGTTTTACCCCGAGCTCCTACAATGAGCAGTTCTTC. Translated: CASGFTPSSYNEQFF.

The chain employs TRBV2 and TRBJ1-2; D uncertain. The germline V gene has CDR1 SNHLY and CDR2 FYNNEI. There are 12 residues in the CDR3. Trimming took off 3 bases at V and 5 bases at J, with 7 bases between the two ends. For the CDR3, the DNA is TGTGCCAGCAGTGATCCCGGTTATGGCTACACCTTC. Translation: CASSDPGYGYTF.